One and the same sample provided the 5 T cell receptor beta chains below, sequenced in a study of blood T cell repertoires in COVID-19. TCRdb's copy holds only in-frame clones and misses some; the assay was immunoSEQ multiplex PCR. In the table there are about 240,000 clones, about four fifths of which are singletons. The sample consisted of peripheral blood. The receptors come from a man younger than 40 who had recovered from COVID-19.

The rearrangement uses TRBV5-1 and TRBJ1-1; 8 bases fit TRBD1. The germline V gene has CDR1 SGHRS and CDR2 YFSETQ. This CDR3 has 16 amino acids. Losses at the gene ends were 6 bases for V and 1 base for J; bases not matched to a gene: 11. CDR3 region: CASTQGAGHSNTEAFF. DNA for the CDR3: TGCGCCAGCACCCAGGGGGCAGGGCACTCGAACACTGAAGCTTTCTTT. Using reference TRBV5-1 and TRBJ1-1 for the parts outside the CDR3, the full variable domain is KAGVTQTPRYLIKTRGQQVTLSCSPISGHRSVSWYQQTPGQGLQFLFEYFSETQRNKGNFPGRFSGRQFSNSRSEMNVSTLELGDSALYLCASTQGAGHSNTEAFFGQGTRLTVV.

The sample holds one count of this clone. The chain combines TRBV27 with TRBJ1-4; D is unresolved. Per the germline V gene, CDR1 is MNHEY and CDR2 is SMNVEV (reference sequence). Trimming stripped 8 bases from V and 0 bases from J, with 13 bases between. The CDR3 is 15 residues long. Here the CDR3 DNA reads TGTGCCAGCCGCCTCCAGGCTACAACTAATGAAAAACTGTTTTTT. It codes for CASRLQATTNEKLFF.

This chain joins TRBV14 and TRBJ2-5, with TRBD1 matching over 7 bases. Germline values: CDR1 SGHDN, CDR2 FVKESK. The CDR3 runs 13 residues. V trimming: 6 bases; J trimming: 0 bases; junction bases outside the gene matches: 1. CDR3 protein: CASRQGNQETQYF. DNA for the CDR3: TGTGCCAGCAGACAGGGGAACCAAGAGACCCAGTACTTC. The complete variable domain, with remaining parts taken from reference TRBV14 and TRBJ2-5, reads EAGVTQFPSHSVIEKGQTVTLRCDPISGHDNLYWYRRVMGKEIKFLLHFVKESKQDESGMPNNRFLAERTGGTYSTLKVQPAELEDSGVYFCASRQGNQETQYFGPGTRLLVL.

CDR3 nucleotide sequence: TGTGCCAGCAGCCAAGTCCTGGACAGACTGAACACTGAAGCTTTCTTT. The encoded protein is CASSQVLDRLNTEAFF. This chain connects TRBV3-1 (or the pseudogene TRBV3-2) to TRBJ1-1; the D gene is possibly TRBD1 (6 bases). V lost 1 base, J lost 0 bases, and 12 bases lay in between. This CDR3 comprises 16 residues. Germline CDR1 LGHDT, CDR2 YNNKEL (reference sequence).

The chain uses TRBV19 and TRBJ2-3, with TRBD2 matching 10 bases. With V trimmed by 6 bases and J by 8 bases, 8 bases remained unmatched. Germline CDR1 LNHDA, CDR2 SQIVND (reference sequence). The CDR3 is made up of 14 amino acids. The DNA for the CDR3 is TGTGCCAGTAGGGGGACTAGCGCGCCAACTACGCAGTATTTT. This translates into CASRGTSAPTTQYF.